These T cell receptor beta chains were read from a single sample in a study of post-analysis software for immune sequencing data. TCRdb analysed the PCR reads with MiXCR anew, one entry per CDR3 protein. Altogether some 890,000 distinct CDR3 sequences are present, roughly 50% being singletons, with the ten largest covering 4.6%. The source material was blood. The receptors stem from a girl aged 10-17 years with multiple sclerosis. The CDR3 runs from the conserved cysteine through the conserved F or W. D genes are given only for firm matches. Only part of the rows carry a size: once, few, many, or a class if the clone is expanded.

j_call: TRBJ1-1; d_call: -; v_call: TRBV7-9; clone_size: -; cdr3_nt: TGTGCCAGCAGTTTCCCCTTGACAGGTGAAGCTTTCTTT; cdr3_aa: CASSFPLTGEAFF
j_call: TRBJ1-2; d_call: TRBD1; v_call: TRBV9; clone_size: few; cdr3_nt: TGTGCCAGCAGCGATCGGGACAGGGGATATGGCTATGGCTACACCTTC; cdr3_aa: CASSDRDRGYGYGYTF
j_call: TRBJ2-7; d_call: -; v_call: TRBV7-9; clone_size: -; cdr3_nt: TGTGCCATTGGGGTTCCGGGGCTTCCAAACAATGAGCAGTACTTC; cdr3_aa: CAIGVPGLPNNEQYF
j_call: TRBJ2-1; d_call: TRBD1; v_call: TRBV5-1; clone_size: -; cdr3_nt: TGCGCCAGCAGCGCGGGACAGGGGGCCCATGAGCAGTTCTTC; cdr3_aa: CASSAGQGAHEQFF
j_call: TRBJ2-1; d_call: TRBD1; v_call: TRBV4-1; clone_size: few; cdr3_nt: TGCGCCAGCAGCCAAGAGGGGACAGGGGGCGGATACAATGAGCAGTTCTTC; cdr3_aa: CASSQEGTGGGYNEQFF
j_call: TRBJ2-1; d_call: TRBD2; v_call: TRBV5-1; clone_size: -; cdr3_nt: TGCGCCAGCAGCCATACTAGCGGTAATGAGCAGTTCTTC; cdr3_aa: CASSHTSGNEQFF
j_call: TRBJ1-2; d_call: -; v_call: TRBV19; clone_size: -; cdr3_nt: TGTGCCAGTAGTATCGCCGGGGTTTCTAACTATGGCTACACCTTC; cdr3_aa: CASSIAGVSNYGYTF
j_call: TRBJ2-7; d_call: -; v_call: TRBV29-1; clone_size: -; cdr3_nt: TGCAGCTACGGGCACATCTACGAGCAGTACTTC; cdr3_aa: CSYGHIYEQYF
j_call: TRBJ2-3; d_call: -; v_call: TRBV15; clone_size: -; cdr3_nt: TGTGCCACCAGCAGAGTTATAATTGATACGCAGTATTTT; cdr3_aa: CATSRVIIDTQYF
j_call: TRBJ2-1; d_call: -; v_call: TRBV7-9; clone_size: few; cdr3_nt: TGTGCCAGCAGCGTTCACATGCAAGATGAGCAGTTCTTC; cdr3_aa: CASSVHMQDEQFF
j_call: TRBJ1-4; d_call: -; v_call: TRBV28; clone_size: -; cdr3_nt: TGTGCCAGCGGACCAGGGGAATTAGGCGAAAAACTGTTTTTT; cdr3_aa: CASGPGELGEKLFF
j_call: TRBJ2-1; d_call: TRBD1; v_call: TRBV5-1; clone_size: -; cdr3_nt: TGCGCCAGCAGGCCGGGACAGACCTTCTACAATGAGCAGTTCTTC; cdr3_aa: CASRPGQTFYNEQFF
j_call: TRBJ2-5; d_call: TRBD2; v_call: TRBV4-1; clone_size: -; cdr3_nt: TGCGCCAGCAGCCAAGTCGGACTAGCGGGCGGCGAGACCCAGTACTTC; cdr3_aa: CASSQVGLAGGETQYF
j_call: TRBJ2-2; d_call: -; v_call: TRBV29-1; clone_size: -; cdr3_nt: TGCAGCGTTGAAACCGAGGGGAACACCGGGGAGCTGTTTTTT; cdr3_aa: CSVETEGNTGELFF